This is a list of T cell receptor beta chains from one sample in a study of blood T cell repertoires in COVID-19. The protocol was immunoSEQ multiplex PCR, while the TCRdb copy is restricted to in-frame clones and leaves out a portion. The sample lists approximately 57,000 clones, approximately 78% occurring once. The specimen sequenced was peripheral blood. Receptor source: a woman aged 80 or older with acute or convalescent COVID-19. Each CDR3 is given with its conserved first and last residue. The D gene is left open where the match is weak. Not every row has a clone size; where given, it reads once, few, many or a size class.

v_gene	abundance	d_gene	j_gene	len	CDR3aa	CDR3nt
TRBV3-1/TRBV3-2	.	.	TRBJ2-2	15	CASSHQRTNTGELFF	TGTGCCAGCAGCCACCAGCGGACGAACACCGGGGAGCTGTTTTTT
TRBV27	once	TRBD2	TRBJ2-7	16	CASSLEAGSVGYEQYF	TGTGCCAGCAGTTTGGAAGCGGGAAGTGTTGGGTACGAGCAGTACTTC
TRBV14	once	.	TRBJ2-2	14	CASSRGGFTGELFF	TGTGCCAGCAGCAGAGGGGGTTTCACCGGGGAGCTGTTTTTT
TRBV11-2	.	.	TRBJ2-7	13	CASSFELVYEQYF	TGTGCCAGCAGCTTTGAGCTGGTTTACGAGCAGTACTTC
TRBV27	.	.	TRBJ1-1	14	CASSLRREGTEAFF	TGTGCCAGCAGTTTACGCAGGGAGGGCACTGAAGCTTTCTTT
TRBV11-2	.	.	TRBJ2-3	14	CASSPGASTDTQYF	TGTGCCAGCAGCCCAGGGGCTAGCACAGATACGCAGTATTTT
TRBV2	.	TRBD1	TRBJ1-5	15	CASSPGQANNQPQHF	TGTGCCAGCAGTCCGGGACAGGCGAACAATCAGCCCCAGCATTTT
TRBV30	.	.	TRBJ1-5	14	CAWSVTGGNQPQHF	TGTGCCTGGAGTGTGACAGGAGGCAATCAGCCCCAGCATTTT
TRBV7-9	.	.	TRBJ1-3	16	CASSFRQASTGNTIYF	TGTGCCAGCAGCTTCCGACAGGCATCGACTGGAAACACCATATATTTT
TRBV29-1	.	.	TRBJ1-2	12	CSVEEGGYGYTF	TGCAGCGTTGAGGAAGGGGGCTATGGCTACACCTTC
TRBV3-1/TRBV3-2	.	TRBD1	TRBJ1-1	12	CASSPTGGGAFF	TGTGCCAGCAGCCCGACAGGGGGTGGTGCTTTCTTT
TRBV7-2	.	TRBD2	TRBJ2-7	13	CASSLAGGGEQYF	TGTGCCTCGTCGCTAGCGGGTGGAGGCGAGCAGTACTTC
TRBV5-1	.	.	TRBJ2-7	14	CASSLTLRSYEQYF	TGCGCCAGCAGCTTGACCCTACGCTCCTACGAGCAGTACTTC
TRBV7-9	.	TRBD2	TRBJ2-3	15	CASSLGGGDTDTQYF	TGTGCCAGCAGCTTAGGTGGGGGGGACACAGATACGCAGTATTTT
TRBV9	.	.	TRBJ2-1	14	CASSVVLGDNEQFF	TGTGCCAGCAGCGTAGTTCTAGGCGACAATGAGCAGTTCTTC
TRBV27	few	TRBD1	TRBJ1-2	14	CASSFRDRDYGYTF	TGTGCCAGCAGTTTCCGGGACAGGGACTATGGCTACACCTTC
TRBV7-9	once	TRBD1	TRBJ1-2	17	CASSLAGTGPSSYAYTF	TGTGCCAGCAGCTTAGCCGGGACAGGGCCCTCCAGCTACGCCTACACCTTC
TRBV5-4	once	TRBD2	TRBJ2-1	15	CASSSEGTRNNEQFF	TGTGCCAGCAGCTCGGAAGGGACTAGAAACAATGAGCAGTTCTTC
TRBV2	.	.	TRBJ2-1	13	CASRDRSNNEQFF	TGTGCCAGCAGGGACAGATCTAACAATGAGCAGTTCTTC
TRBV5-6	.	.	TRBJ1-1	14	CASSLVGQGTEAFF	TGTGCCAGCAGCTTGGTGGGTCAGGGCACTGAAGCTTTCTTT
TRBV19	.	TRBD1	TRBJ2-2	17	CASSTPRQGADTGELFF	TGTGCCAGTAGTACCCCCCGGCAGGGGGCTGACACCGGGGAGCTGTTTTTT
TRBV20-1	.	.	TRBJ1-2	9	CSASQGYTF	TGCAGTGCTAGTCAAGGCTACACCTTC
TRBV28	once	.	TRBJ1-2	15	CASSPPTVTNYGYTF	TGTGCCAGCAGTCCTCCGACAGTTACTAACTATGGCTACACCTTC
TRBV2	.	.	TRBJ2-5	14	CASSPRLVEETQYF	TGTGCCAGCAGTCCCCGTCTCGTCGAAGAGACCCAGTACTTC
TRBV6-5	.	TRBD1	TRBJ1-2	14	CASSLTGGGYGYTF	TGTGCCAGCAGCCTGACAGGGGGCGGCTATGGCTACACCTTC
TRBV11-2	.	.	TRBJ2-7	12	CASSPTTVEQYF	TGTGCCAGCAGCCCGACTACCGTCGAGCAGTACTTC
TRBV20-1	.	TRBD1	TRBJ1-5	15	CSASTPGQGSEPQHF	TGCAGTGCTAGTACTCCCGGACAGGGCTCGGAGCCCCAGCATTTT
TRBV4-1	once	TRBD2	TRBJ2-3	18	CASSPEGLAGSGRDTQYF	TGCGCCAGCAGCCCCGAGGGACTAGCGGGATCGGGCAGGGATACGCAGTATTTT
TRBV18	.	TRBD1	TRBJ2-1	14	CASSPRGQLNEQFF	TGTGCCAGCTCACCAAGGGGACAGTTAAATGAGCAGTTCTTC
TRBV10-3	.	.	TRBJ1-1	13	CAISDRVETEAFF	TGTGCCATCAGTGACAGGGTTGAGACTGAAGCTTTCTTT
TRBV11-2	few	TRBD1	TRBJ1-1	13	CASNQQGDLRAFF	TGTGCCAGCAACCAACAGGGGGATTTGCGGGCTTTCTTT
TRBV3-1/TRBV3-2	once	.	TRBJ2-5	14	CASRQGWGQETQYF	TGTGCCAGCAGACAGGGATGGGGTCAAGAGACCCAGTACTTC
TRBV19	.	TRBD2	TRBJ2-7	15	CASSIGERGPYEQYF	TGTGCCAGTAGTATAGGCGAGCGGGGGCCCTACGAGCAGTACTTC
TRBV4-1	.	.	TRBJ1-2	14	CASSQGGPDRPYTF	TGCGCCAGCAGCCAAGGCGGTCCCGACAGACCCTACACCTTC
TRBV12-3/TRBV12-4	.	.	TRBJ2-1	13	CASSLKGDNEQFF	TGTGCCAGCAGTTTAAAGGGAGACAATGAGCAGTTCTTC
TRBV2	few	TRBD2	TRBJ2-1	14	CASSPGTSGTEQFF	TGTGCCAGCAGTCCGGGGACTAGCGGGACTGAGCAGTTCTTC
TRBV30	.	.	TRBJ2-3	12	CAWSNVRDTQYF	TGTGCCTGGAGTAACGTCCGGGATACGCAGTATTTT
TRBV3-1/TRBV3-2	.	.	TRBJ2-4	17	CASSQDTGVLAKNIQYF	TGTGCCAGCAGCCAAGATACCGGGGTTTTAGCCAAAAACATTCAGTACTTC
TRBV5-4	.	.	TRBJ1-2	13	CASSLGGGYGYTF	TGTGCCAGCAGCTTGGGGGGAGGGTATGGCTACACCTTC
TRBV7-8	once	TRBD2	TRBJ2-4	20	CASSSHPSGTSGSPGNIQYF	TGTGCCAGCAGCTCCCACCCATCCGGGACTAGCGGGTCTCCTGGGAACATTCAGTACTTC
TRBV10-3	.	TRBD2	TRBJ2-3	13	CAASSGPTDTQYF	TGTGCCGCTTCTAGCGGCCCCACAGATACGCAGTATTTT
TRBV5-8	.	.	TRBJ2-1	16	CASSWGSEIRQSGQFF	TGTGCCAGCAGCTGGGGTAGCGAGATACGTCAGAGCGGCCAGTTCTTC
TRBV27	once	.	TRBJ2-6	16	CASSSPQGSGANVLTF	TGTGCCAGCAGTTCCCCCCAGGGGTCTGGGGCCAACGTCCTGACTTTC
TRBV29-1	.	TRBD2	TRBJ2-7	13	CSTSGLVMLGQYF	TGCAGTACCTCGGGACTAGTCATGTTAGGGCAGTACTTC
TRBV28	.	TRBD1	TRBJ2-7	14	CASSLGTGAYEQYF	TGTGCCAGCAGTCTCGGGACAGGGGCGTACGAGCAGTACTTC
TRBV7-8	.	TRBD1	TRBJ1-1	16	CASSENQGAPNTEAFF	TGTGCCAGTTCGGAGAATCAGGGGGCGCCGAACACTGAAGCTTTCTTT
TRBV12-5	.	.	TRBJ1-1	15	CASGLWRGGNTEAFF	TGTGCTAGTGGTCTGTGGCGGGGGGGGAACACTGAAGCTTTCTTT
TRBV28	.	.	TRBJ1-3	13	CASSLEGGNTIYF	TGTGCCAGCAGTTTGGAGGGAGGAAACACCATATATTTT
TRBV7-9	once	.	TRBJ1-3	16	CASRRTVLPFGNTIYF	TGTGCCAGCAGACGGACAGTCCTCCCCTTTGGAAACACCATATATTTT
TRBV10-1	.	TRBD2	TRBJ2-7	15	CASSEIGRGSYEQYF	TGCGCCAGCAGTGAGATCGGGAGGGGGTCCTACGAGCAGTACTTC
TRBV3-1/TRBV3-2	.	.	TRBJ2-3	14	CASSLSLSTDTQYF	TGTGCCAGCAGCCTTTCCCTGAGCACAGATACGCAGTATTTT
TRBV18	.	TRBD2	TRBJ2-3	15	CASSSGLAGADTQYF	TGTGCCAGCTCGTCGGGACTAGCGGGAGCAGATACGCAGTATTTT
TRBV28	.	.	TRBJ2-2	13	CASRAGLIGELFF	TGTGCCAGCAGAGCAGGGTTAATCGGGGAGCTGTTTTTT
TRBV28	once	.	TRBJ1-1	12	CASSLPRGFAFF	TGTGCCAGCAGTCTCCCGCGGGGGTTCGCTTTCTTT
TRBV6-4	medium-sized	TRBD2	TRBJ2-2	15	CASSSSGDNTGELFF	TGTGCCAGCAGCTCTAGCGGGGATAACACCGGGGAGCTGTTTTTT
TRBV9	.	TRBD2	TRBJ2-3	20	CASSPQLQGGGVLPADTQYF	TGTGCCAGCAGTCCCCAGCTTCAGGGCGGGGGGGTCCTGCCGGCAGATACGCAGTATTTT
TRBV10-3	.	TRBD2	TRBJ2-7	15	CAISESGLAGYEQYF	TGTGCCATCAGTGAGTCGGGACTAGCGGGGTACGAGCAGTACTTC
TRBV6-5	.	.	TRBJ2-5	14	CASSHGDGEETQYF	TGTGCCAGCAGTCACGGTGACGGGGAAGAGACCCAGTACTTC
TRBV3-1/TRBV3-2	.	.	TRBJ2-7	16	CASSQDLSGSPYEQYF	TGTGCCAGCAGCCAAGATCTATCAGGGTCACCCTACGAGCAGTACTTC
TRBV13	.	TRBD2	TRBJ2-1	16	CASSLGLAGLYNEQFF	TGTGCCAGCAGCTTAGGACTAGCGGGGCTCTACAATGAGCAGTTCTTC